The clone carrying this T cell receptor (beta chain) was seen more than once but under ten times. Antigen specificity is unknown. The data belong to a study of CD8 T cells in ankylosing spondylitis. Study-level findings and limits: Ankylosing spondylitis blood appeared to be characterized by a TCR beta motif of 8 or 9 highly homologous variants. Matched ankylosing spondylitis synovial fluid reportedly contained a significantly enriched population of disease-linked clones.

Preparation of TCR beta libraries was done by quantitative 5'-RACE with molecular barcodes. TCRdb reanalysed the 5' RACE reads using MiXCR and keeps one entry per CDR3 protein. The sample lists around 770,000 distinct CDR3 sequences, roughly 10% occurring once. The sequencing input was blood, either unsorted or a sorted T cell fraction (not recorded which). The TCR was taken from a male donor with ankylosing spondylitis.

The CDR3 sequence is CASSGQRMSPLHF. The CDR3 nucleotides read TGTGCCAGCAGTGGCCAGAGGATGTCACCCCTCCACTTT. The chain links TRBV12-3 or TRBV12-4 to TRBJ1-6; no reliable D call. V was pared by 5 bases and J by 10 bases, with 12 bases between. The CDR3 covers 13 residues.